These 29 T cell receptor beta chains share one sample of origin, sequenced in a study of blood T cell repertoires in COVID-19. The method was immunoSEQ multiplex PCR; TCRdb's version includes in-frame clones alone and lacks a portion of them. This table holds roughly 49,000 clones, about 86% found once. The sample was peripheral blood. These receptors were taken from a man older than 75 with active COVID-19.

V is TRBV7-2 and J is TRBJ1-6; no firm D call. Trimming stripped 5 bases from V and 4 bases from J, with 3 bases between. The CDR3 is made up of 12 amino acids. Germline V gene lookup returns CDR1 SGHTA and CDR2 FQGNSA. The CDR3 here is CASSPYNSPLHF. DNA for the CDR3: TGTGCCAGCAGCCCGTATAATTCACCCCTCCACTTT.

The rearrangement uses TRBV5-6 and TRBJ2-5; D is unclear. V shed 0 bases and J shed 1 base, with 16 bases lying between them. Germline CDR1 is SGHDT and CDR2 is YYEEEE. CDR3 size: 17 residues. The CDR3 sequence is CASSLGIKLSGQETQYF. In DNA, the CDR3 is TGTGCCAGCAGCTTGGGGATAAAGCTATCGGGCCAAGAGACCCAGTACTTC. Full variable domain (outside the CDR3, taken from reference TRBV5-6 and TRBJ2-5): DAGVTQSPTHLIKTRGQQVTLRCSPKSGHDTVSWYQQALGQGPQFIFQYYEEEERQRGNFPDRFSGHQFPNYSSELNVNALLLGDSALYLCASSLGIKLSGQETQYFGPGTRLLVL.

The chain has TRBV11-3 and TRBJ2-1; TRBD2 matches 11 bases. Germline V gene sequence: CDR1 SGHNT, CDR2 YENEEA. The CDR3 has 16 residues. V lost 2 bases, J lost 5 bases, and 5 bases stayed unmatched. CDR3 sequence (DNA): TGTGCCAGCAGCTTAAAGGGGACTAGCGGAAACAATGAGCAGTTCTTC. Translated, it gives CASSLKGTSGNNEQFF.

V and J are TRBV5-4 and TRBJ1-1, with D perhaps TRBD1 (6 bases). V shed 10 bases and J shed 2 bases, with 15 bases lying between them. This CDR3 is 13 amino acids long. Germline loops: CDR1 SGHNT, CDR2 YYREEE (reference sequence). DNA of the CDR3: TGTGCCGGTGAGGGGGGGCGTAACACTGAAGCTTTCTTT. Translation gives CAGEGGRNTEAFF.

The chain combines TRBV12-5 with TRBJ2-5; 12 bases map to TRBD1. The CDR3 is 17 amino acids. Trimming cost V 1 base and J 4 bases; bases outside gene matches: 7. In germline, CDR1 is LGHNT, CDR2 FRNRAP. CDR3 sequence (DNA): TGTGCTAGTGGTTTGGCCCGTGGGACAGGGGGCGCAGAGACCCAGTACTTC. Translated, it gives CASGLARGTGGAETQYF. Based on the CDR3 plus reference TRBV12-5 and TRBJ2-5, the full variable domain is DARVTQTPRHKVTEMGQEVTMRCQPILGHNTVFWYRQTMMQGLELLAYFRNRAPLDDSGMPKDRFSAEMPDATLATLKIQPSEPRDSAVYFCASGLARGTGGAETQYFGPGTRLLVL.

J is TRBJ2-7 and V is TRBV6-2 or TRBV6-3; 7 positions match TRBD1. This CDR3 has 13 amino acids. Germline trimming cut 4 bases from V and 7 bases from J; bases unmatched to any gene: 7. Germline CDR1 and CDR2: MNHEY and SVGEGT. The CDR3, as DNA: TGTGCCAGCAGTTTAAGGGACAGTGGGGAGCAGTACTTC. This gives the protein CASSLRDSGEQYF.

The gene calls are TRBV10-1 and TRBJ2-1; possible D gene TRBD2, 6 bases. Looked up from germline, CDR1 is WNHNN and CDR2 is SYGVQD (reference sequence). Trimming removed 4 bases at V and 4 bases at J, with 23 bases between. The CDR3 contains 18 residues. CDR3 bases: TGCGCCAGCAGTGTCGCTAGCGAGACCAGTATATTTTACAATGAGCAGTTCTTC. Translated, it gives CASSVASETSIFYNEQFF.

The rearrangement links TRBV29-1 to TRBJ2-3, with 14 bases aligning to TRBD2. CDR1 SQVTM and CDR2 ANQGSEA come from the germline V gene. Unmatched junction bases numbered 4, after V lost 5 bases and J lost 0 bases. CDR3 length: 16 residues. The CDR3, as DNA: TGCAGCGTTCGACTAGCGGGAGGGACTAGCACAGATACGCAGTATTTT. This gives the protein CSVRLAGGTSTDTQYF.

The chain joins TRBV25-1 to TRBJ2-7; 7 nucleotides match TRBD1. V lost 3 bases to trimming and J lost 6 bases; unmatched junction nucleotides: 8. The CDR3 spans 14 residues. Germline CDR1 MGHDK, CDR2 SYGVNS. In nucleotides, the CDR3 is TGTGCCAGCAGTGATCGACAGGGCTCGGGCGAGCAGTACTTC. Residues: CASSDRQGSGEQYF.

This clone is a singleton in its sample. This chain uses TRBV4-3 with TRBJ2-1, with D tentatively TRBD1 (7 bases). CDR3 length: 17 amino acids. Germline CDR1 LGHNA, CDR2 YSLEER. The V gene lost 0 bases and the J gene lost 7 bases, with 19 bases spanning the gap. The CDR3 DNA reads TGCGCCAGCAGCCAAGACTCCGGACAGGTTGGAGGGAATGAGCAGTTCTTC. It specifies CASSQDSGQVGGNEQFF.

The chain uses TRBV5-6 and TRBJ2-7, with D maybe TRBD2 (5 bases). The V gene's germline CDR1 is SGHDT and CDR2 YYEEEE. Trimming left V 0 bases short and J 6 bases short, with 10 bases between. The CDR3 totals 13 residues. The CDR3 loop is CASSLGPGLEQYF. In DNA form, the CDR3 reads TGTGCCAGCAGCTTGGGTCCAGGACTCGAGCAGTACTTC.

Concerning this clone: At one end the junction does not follow the germline gene, possibly because of a read error. This sample includes further DNA sequences coding for the same CDR3. CDR3 residues: CASSERGGRQETQYF. In DNA form, the CDR3 reads TGCGCCAGCAGTGAACGAGGAGGCAGACAAGAGACCCAGTACTTC. The gene calls are TRBV6-1 and TRBJ2-5; D might be TRBD2 (5 bases). The CDR3 totals 15 residues. CDR1 is MNHNS and CDR2 is SASEGT in the germline V gene.

The gene calls are TRBV27 and TRBJ2-1; D possibly corresponds to TRBD1 (6 bases). Germline-derived CDR1 and CDR2 are MNHEY and SMNVEV (reference sequence). The CDR3 has 14 residues. Trimming removed 6 bases from V and 3 bases from J, with 12 bases in between. CDR3 bases: TGTGCCAGCAGACCAACAGGGTTCTACAATGAGCAGTTCTTC. Translated: CASRPTGFYNEQFF.

This clone was counted only a few times. The genes are TRBV5-6 and TRBJ1-2; D uncertain. This CDR3 is built from 13 residues. Germline CDR1 SGHDT, CDR2 YYEEEE. Trimming removed 0 bases at V and 4 bases at J, with 7 bases between. For the CDR3, the DNA is TGTGCCAGCAGCTTGGATACGGGCTATGGCTACACCTTC. Its protein is CASSLDTGYGYTF. The whole variable domain, filled in from reference TRBV5-6 and TRBJ1-2, reads DAGVTQSPTHLIKTRGQQVTLRCSPKSGHDTVSWYQQALGQGPQFIFQYYEEEERQRGNFPDRFSGHQFPNYSSELNVNALLLGDSALYLCASSLDTGYGYTFGSGTRLTVV.

The chain is built from TRBV11-1 and TRBJ2-3; a possible D gene is TRBD2 (5 bases). Germline V CDR1 and CDR2: SGHAT, FQDESV (reference sequence). The CDR3 is 14 residues long. Trimming removed 5 bases from V and 0 bases from J, with 9 bases in between. This chain's CDR3 is CASSEGTSTDTQYF. As DNA, the CDR3 is TGTGCCAGCAGCGAGGGAACTAGCACAGATACGCAGTATTTT.

The gene calls are TRBV5-3 and TRBJ1-1; D possibly corresponds to TRBD1 (6 bases). TRBV5-3 is an ORF, and what it does is uncertain. CDR3 length: 17 amino acids. Between the trimmed V and J ends, which lost 0 bases and 1 base, there was a span of 16 bases. CDR3 loop: CARSLGLRIRGNTEAFF. CDR3 bases: TGTGCCAGAAGCTTGGGGCTACGTATCAGGGGGAACACTGAAGCTTTCTTT.

In its sample, this clone was seen once. The J gene is TRBJ2-2, the V gene TRBV6-2 or TRBV6-3; 7 nucleotides agree with TRBD2. V trimming: 5 bases; J trimming: 2 bases; junction bases outside the gene matches: 5. Germline V CDR1 and CDR2: MNHEY, SVGEGT. The CDR3 covers 15 residues. The chain's CDR3 is CASSGRARNTGELFF. In DNA, the CDR3 is TGTGCCAGCAGTGGGAGGGCGCGTAACACCGGGGAGCTGTTTTTT.

This clone was seen only a few times. The rearrangement uses TRBV5-8 and TRBJ2-6; 7 bases map to TRBD1. The trim removed 2 bases at V and 4 bases at J, leaving 3 bases unmatched. CDR1 and CDR2 from the germline V gene are SGHTS and YDEGEE. The CDR3 extends over 15 amino acids. CDR3 residues: CASSFDRAGANVLTF. The DNA of the CDR3 is TGTGCCAGCAGCTTTGACAGGGCCGGGGCCAACGTCCTGACTTTC.

The chain has TRBV28 and TRBJ1-5, with D maybe TRBD1 (6 bases). Germline V gives CDR1 MDHEN, CDR2 SYDVKM. The V gene lost 1 base and the J gene lost 4 bases, with 14 bases spanning the gap. The CDR3 totals 16 residues. In DNA, the CDR3 is TGTGCCAGCAGTTTATTATCGGGGGGCGGTAATCAGCCCCAGCATTTT. The encoded protein is CASSLLSGGGNQPQHF.

The J gene is TRBJ2-3, the V gene TRBV27, with D possibly being TRBD1 (6 bases). The CDR3 sequence is 15 residues long. Trimming left V 6 bases short and J 1 base short, with 14 bases between. The germline V gene has CDR1 MNHEY and CDR2 SMNVEV (reference sequence). The CDR3 spells CASSNRVSGTDTQYF. The CDR3 DNA reads TGTGCCAGCAGCAACAGGGTATCGGGCACAGATACGCAGTATTTT.

The gene calls are TRBV5-1 and TRBJ2-3, with D maybe TRBD2 (6 bases). The length of the CDR3 is 14 residues. Looked up from germline, CDR1 is SGHRS and CDR2 is YFSETQ. V was pared by 1 base and J by 1 base, with 7 bases between. The CDR3 region is CASSLPSGTDTQYF. The CDR3 coding sequence is TGCGCCAGCAGCTTGCCTAGCGGCACAGATACGCAGTATTTT.

This clone was seen a handful of times. The genes are TRBV5-1 and TRBJ1-2, with 9 positions matching TRBD1. The CDR3 extends over 16 amino acids. The V gene end was trimmed by 0 bases and the J gene end by 6 bases; junction bases not matched to a gene: 9. In germline, CDR1 is SGHRS, CDR2 YFSETQ. In DNA form, the CDR3 reads TGCGCCAGCAGCTTGGGGCGGACAGGGGAGAAAGATGGCTACACCTTC. The encoded protein is CASSLGRTGEKDGYTF.

This sequence joins TRBV3-1 (or the pseudogene TRBV3-2) and TRBJ2-7; 12 bases fit TRBD2. V lost 4 bases and J lost 2; bases outside the gene matches: 6. This CDR3 has 16 residues. Germline CDR1 reads LGHDT; CDR2 reads YNNKEL (reference sequence). CDR3 nucleotide sequence: TGTGCCAGCAGCCGAGGGACTAGCGGGCTACCCTACGAGCAGTACTTC. Protein: CASSRGTSGLPYEQYF.

This chain uses TRBV28 with TRBJ1-2; TRBD1 matches at 7 bases. The CDR3 contains 13 residues. The germline gives CDR1 MDHEN, CDR2 SYDVKM. The V segment lost 6 bases and the J segment 8 bases; nucleotides outside the gene matches: 9. The CDR3 DNA reads TGTGCCAGCAGCCCACAGGGGTTAAGGGGCTACACCTTC. Protein sequence: CASSPQGLRGYTF.

This rearrangement joins TRBV24-1 to TRBJ1-1; 7 bases agree with TRBD1. V was clipped by 3 bases and J by 1 base; unmatched bases: 1. CDR3 length: 14 amino acids. Per the germline V gene, CDR1 is KGHDR and CDR2 is SFDVKD. The CDR3 region is CATSDAGGNTEAFF. Here the CDR3 DNA reads TGTGCCACCAGTGATGCAGGGGGGAACACTGAAGCTTTCTTT.

Here the CDR3 DNA reads TGTGCCAGCAGCTCTCCCCGGACAGTCGGATATGGCTACACCTTC. Encoded protein: CASSSPRTVGYGYTF. The chain recombines TRBV5-4 with TRBJ1-2; D is possibly TRBD1 (6 bases). V was pared by 3 bases and J by 5 bases, with 17 bases between. Germline V CDR1 and CDR2: SGHNT, YYREEE (reference sequence). This CDR3 spans 15 amino acids.

V is TRBV3-1 (or the pseudogene TRBV3-2) and J is TRBJ2-5; the match to TRBD2 covers 8 bases. Germline CDR1 and CDR2: LGHDT and YNNKEL (reference sequence). This CDR3 contains 14 residues. V shed 5 bases and J 1 base; nucleotides not matched to a gene: 3. In DNA, the CDR3 is TGTGCCAGCAGCGGGGGGACTAGCCAAGAGACCCAGTACTTC. It codes for CASSGGTSQETQYF.

This rearrangement joins TRBV5-4 to TRBJ1-1; TRBD1 matches at 10 bases. V lost 4 bases and J lost 6; bases outside the gene matches: 9. This CDR3 is built from 15 residues. The germline CDR1 and CDR2 sequences are SGHNT and YYREEE (reference sequence). CDR3 amino acids: CASSTQTGGAAEAFF. The CDR3 coding sequence is TGTGCCAGCAGCACCCAGACAGGGGGCGCAGCTGAAGCTTTCTTT.

This clone has only one observation. The CDR3 DNA reads TGTGCCAGCACCGGGACTAGCGGGAGCTTGGAGCAGTACTTC. The encoded protein is CASTGTSGSLEQYF. The chain combines TRBV2 with TRBJ2-7; 14 bases line up with TRBD2. The CDR3 consists of 14 residues. J gave up 7 bases and V 7 bases, and 6 bases lay outside the gene matches. Looked up from germline, CDR1 is SNHLY and CDR2 is FYNNEI. Using reference TRBV2 and TRBJ2-7 for the parts outside the CDR3, the full variable domain is EPEVTQTPSHQVTQMGQEVILRCVPISNHLYFYWYRQILGQKVEFLVSFYNNEISEKSEIFDDQFSVERPDGSNFTLKIRSTKLEDSAMYFCASTGTSGSLEQYFGPGTRLTVT.